This T cell receptor (beta chain) was captured in a study of T cell responses to AZD1222 COVID-19 vaccine. Broader study findings: Spike as a whole was targeted by vaccine-associated CD4 TCRs, dominant at 160-218 and 743-854. Targeting of unmutated variant regions was reportedly seen in nearly half of spike-specific TCRs. At baseline, just a handful of AZD1222 recipients tested seropositive.

This clone was counted only a few times. No antigen is known for it. Profiled with immunoSEQ multiplex PCR; TCRdb holds only in-frame clones, not every one. This sample yields 60,000 to 85,000 clones, of which more than 75% are seen a single time; more than 4.5% belongs to the top ten. The CDR3 consists of 14 residues. V shed 4 bases and J shed 3 bases, with 9 bases lying between them. CDR1 and CDR2 from the germline V gene are LGHNA and YNFKEQ. The sequence came from an adult who received the MenACWY meningococcal vaccine as a control. The chain recombines TRBV4-2 with TRBJ1-4; D is uncertain. Specimen: peripheral blood, collected 28 days after the second dose of the MenACWY control vaccine. CDR3 in amino acids: CASSLRTANEKLFF. The CDR3 region has the DNA TGTGCCAGCAGCCTCCGGACGGCTAATGAAAAACTGTTTTTT.